Presented here are 2 T cell receptor delta chains from one specimen sequenced in a study of γδ T cells in repeated Plasmodium falciparum infection. Gammadelta T cells were flow-sorted from PBMC into Vgamma9/Vdelta2+ and Vdelta2-negative populations for bulk analysis. TCRdb re-called the multiplex PCR reads with CATT. The sample has around 89,000 delta-chain clones; more than 1.4% are singletons. Sequenced sample: gamma-delta T cells from blood. These receptors were obtained from a pool of human donors (malaria-infected and uninfected, not separated).

On this clone: TCRdb's protein, taken from a much larger clone, differs from this DNA's translation at residue 8, likely owing to a read error; the protein displayed comes from the DNA. The chain recombines TRDV2 with TRDJ1; D perhaps matches TRDD3 (5 bases). The CDR3 spans 17 residues. Per the germline V gene, CDR1 is GEAIGNYY and CDR2 is EKD. Trimming stripped 0 bases from V and 3 bases from J, with 19 bases between. CDR3 nucleotides: TGTGCCTGTGACACCGTAGGGGAATACGCGGATCCCGATAAACTCATCTTT. Amino acid sequence: CACDTVGEYADPDKLIF.

The sample holds a few counts of this clone. TCRdb's listed protein matches a much larger clone and diverges from this DNA's translation at residue 13, likely through a read error; the protein shown comes from the DNA. V is TRDV1 and J is TRDJ1; TRDD3 agrees at 11 bases. The CDR3 contains 19 residues. V trimming: 0 bases; J trimming: 4 bases; junction bases outside the gene matches: 13. The germline gives CDR1 TSWWSYY, CDR2 QGS. The CDR3 sequence: CALGELGSWGIRNGDKLIF. The CDR3 DNA sequence: TGTGCTCTTGGGGAACTGGGTTCTTGGGGGATACGAAACGGCGATAAACTCATCTTT.